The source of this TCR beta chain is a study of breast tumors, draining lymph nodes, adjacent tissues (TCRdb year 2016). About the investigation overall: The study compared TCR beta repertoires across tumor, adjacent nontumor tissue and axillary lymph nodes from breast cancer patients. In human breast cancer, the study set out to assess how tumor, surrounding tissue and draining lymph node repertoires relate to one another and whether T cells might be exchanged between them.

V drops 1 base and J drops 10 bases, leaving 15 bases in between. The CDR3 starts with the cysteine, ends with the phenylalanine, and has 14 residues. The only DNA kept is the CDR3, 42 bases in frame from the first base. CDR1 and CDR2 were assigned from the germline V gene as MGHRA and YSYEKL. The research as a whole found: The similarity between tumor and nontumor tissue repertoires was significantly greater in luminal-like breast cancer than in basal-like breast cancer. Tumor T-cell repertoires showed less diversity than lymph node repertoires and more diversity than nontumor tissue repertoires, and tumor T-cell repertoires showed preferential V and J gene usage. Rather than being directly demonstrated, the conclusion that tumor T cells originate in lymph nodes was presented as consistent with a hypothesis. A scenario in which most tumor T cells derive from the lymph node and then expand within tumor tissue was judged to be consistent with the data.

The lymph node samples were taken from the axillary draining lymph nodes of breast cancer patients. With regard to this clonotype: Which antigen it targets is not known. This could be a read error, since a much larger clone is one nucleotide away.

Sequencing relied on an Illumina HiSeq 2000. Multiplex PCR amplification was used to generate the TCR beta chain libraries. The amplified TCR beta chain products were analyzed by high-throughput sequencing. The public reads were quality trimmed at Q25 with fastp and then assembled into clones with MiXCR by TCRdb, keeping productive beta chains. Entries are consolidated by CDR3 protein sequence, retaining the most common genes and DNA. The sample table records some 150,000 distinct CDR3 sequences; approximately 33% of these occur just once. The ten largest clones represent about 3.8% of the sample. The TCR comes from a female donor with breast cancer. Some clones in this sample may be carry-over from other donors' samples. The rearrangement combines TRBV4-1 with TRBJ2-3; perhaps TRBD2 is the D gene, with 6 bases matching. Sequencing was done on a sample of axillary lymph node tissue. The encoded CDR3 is CASSQGGLDDAQYF. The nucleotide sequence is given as TGCGCCAGCAGCCAAGGGGGACTTGACGATGCGCAGTATTTT.